These 26 T cell receptor beta chains were sequenced from one sample in a study of CXCR3-negative and CXCR3-positive naive CD8 T cells. Study outcomes and limitations: CXCR3-positive naive cells carried more hydrophobic TRB CDR3s than CXCR3-negative naive cells did.

With UMI labels, 5' RACE was used to prepare the TRB cDNA libraries. TCRdb reworked the 5' RACE reads into one entry per CDR3 protein, no DNA. The record lists around 63,000 distinct CDR3 sequences, of which the ten most abundant hold approximately 4.4%. Their target antigens are unknown. What was sequenced was naive CXCR3+ CD8+ T cells from blood. Documented subset: CD45RO-CCR7+CD27+CD95- naive CD8+ T cells expressing CXCR3 (TNR3+). These receptors were obtained from a human donor in good health. Some clones in this sample may be carry-over from other donors' samples.

The rearrangement joins TRBV20-1 to TRBJ1-2; the D gene TCRdb calls, TRBD1, cannot be checked with no DNA. Germline CDR1 reads DFQATT; CDR2 reads SNEGSKA (reference sequence). The CDR3 loop spans 15 amino acids. This chain's CDR3 is CGARDSGQGNYGYTF.

CDR3 sequence: CSVVVAGGRETQYF. The chain combines TRBV29-1 with TRBJ2-5; TCRdb's D gene call, TRBD2, goes unchecked for lack of DNA. CDR3 length: 14 residues. Germline V gene data show CDR1 as SQVTM and CDR2 as ANQGSEA.

This chain joins TRBV28 and TRBJ2-7; TCRdb's D call, TRBD1, is unchecked because there is no DNA. CDR1 and CDR2 (germline): MDHEN, SYDVKM. The CDR3 covers 14 residues. The CDR3 loop reads CASRRDRDSYEQYF.

The chain recombines TRBV29-1 with TRBJ2-5; TCRdb returns TRBD2, unconfirmable since there is no DNA. This CDR3 has 15 residues. Per the germline V gene, CDR1 is SQVTM and CDR2 is ANQGSEA. The CDR3 sequence is CSVEAEGVGPETQYF.

The V call is TRBV4-3, the J call TRBJ2-7. This CDR3 is built from 16 residues. In germline, CDR1 is LGHNA, CDR2 YSLEER. This CDR3 is CASSQGQVFDSYEQYF.

The rearrangement links TRBV12-3 or TRBV12-4 to TRBJ2-7; the D call of TRBD2 rests on TCRdb alone, since no DNA is present to check it. The CDR3 is 14 amino acids. This CDR3 reads CASSPTSGGYEQYF.

This chain joins TRBV21-1 and TRBJ2-2; TCRdb reports TRBD1, a call that lacks DNA to check it against. TRBV21-1 is noted as a pseudogene. This CDR3 comprises 17 residues. CDR3 residues: CASSSRRGRGDTGELFF.

This chain connects TRBV11-2 to TRBJ2-1; lacking DNA, the TRBD1 call made by TCRdb goes unchecked. Germline-derived CDR1 and CDR2 are SGHAT and FQNNGV. The CDR3 loop spans 16 amino acids. The CDR3 protein is CASSPRLQGGINEQFF. The full variable domain, its missing parts supplied by reference TRBV11-2 and TRBJ2-1, is EAGVAQSPRYKIIEKRQSVAFWCNPISGHATLYWYQQILGQGPKLLIQFQNNGVVDDSQLPKDRFSAERLKGVDSTLKIQPAKLEDSAVYLCASSPRLQGGINEQFFGPGTRLTVL.

V is TRBV9 and J is TRBJ2-1; TCRdb gives TRBD2 as the D gene, but with no DNA this cannot be confirmed. CDR1 is SGDLS, CDR2 YYNGEE, per germline. CDR3 length: 16 residues. Here the CDR3 reads CASSVGGTSASREQFF.

The chain is built from TRBV5-1 and TRBJ2-1; the D call of TRBD2 rests on TCRdb alone, since no DNA is present to check it. This CDR3 has 14 residues. In germline, CDR1 is SGHRS, CDR2 YFSETQ. Here the CDR3 reads CASSPGPRVNEQFF.

The chain has TRBV30 and TRBJ2-2; the TCRdb D gene call, TRBD1, has no DNA to confirm it. Germline V gives CDR1 GTSNPN, CDR2 SVGIG (reference sequence). This CDR3 comprises 15 residues. CDR3 sequence: CAWSVLGDSTGELFF. Using reference TRBV30 and TRBJ2-2 for the parts outside the CDR3, the full variable domain is SQTIHQWPATLVQPVGSPLSLECTVEGTSNPNLYWYRQAAGRGLQLLFYSVGIGQISSEVPQNLSASRPQDRQFILSSKKLLLSDSGFYLCAWSVLGDSTGELFFGEGSRLTVL.

The V call is TRBV29-1, the J call TRBJ2-3; TCRdb picks TRBD2, but there is no DNA to check that call. The CDR3 is 17 amino acids. Per germline, CDR1 SQVTM and CDR2 ANQGSEA. CDR3 in amino acids: CSVEWASGGDVADTQYF.

This sequence joins TRBV7-2 and TRBJ2-3; the TCRdb D gene call, TRBD2, has no DNA to confirm it. Looked up from germline, CDR1 is SGHTA and CDR2 is FQGNSA. The CDR3 extends over 13 amino acids. CDR3: CASSDLDLDTQYF.

The V call is TRBV7-9, the J call TRBJ1-2. CDR1 and CDR2 from the germline V gene are SEHNR and FQNEAQ (reference sequence). The CDR3 length is 11 residues. The CDR3 protein is CASETRHGYTF.

The V and J genes are TRBV20-1 and TRBJ2-3; TCRdb's D gene call, TRBD2, goes unchecked for lack of DNA. There are 13 residues in the CDR3. Per the germline V gene, CDR1 is DFQATT and CDR2 is SNEGSKA (reference sequence). The CDR3 protein is CTAPPLNEDTQYF.

The chain recombines TRBV19 with TRBJ2-1; lacking DNA, the TRBD1 call made by TCRdb goes unchecked. This CDR3 is 15 amino acids long. In germline, CDR1 is LNHDA, CDR2 SQIVND (reference sequence). CDR3 loop: CASSIADRGINEQFF.

The CDR3: CASSSALAGVSGTQYF. The chain couples TRBV28 to TRBJ2-3; as DNA is missing, the TRBD2 call by TCRdb cannot be tested. CDR1 is MDHEN, CDR2 SYDVKM, per germline. The CDR3 is 16 amino acids.

The chain uses TRBV20-1 and TRBJ2-1; lacking DNA, the TRBD1 call made by TCRdb goes unchecked. The CDR3 runs 16 residues. Germline CDR1 is DFQATT and CDR2 is SNEGSKA (reference sequence). The CDR3 is CSATQPGTPSYNEQFF.

This chain uses TRBV3-1 with TRBJ1-2. CDR3 length: 15 amino acids. Germline CDR1 is LGHDT and CDR2 is YNNKEL (reference sequence). The CDR3 sequence is CASSQDLRGIDGYTF.

The gene calls are TRBV28 and TRBJ1-4; the D call of TRBD1 rests on TCRdb alone, since no DNA is present to check it. Germline V gives CDR1 MDHEN, CDR2 SYDVKM. This CDR3 region has 17 residues. The CDR3 protein is CASRTGGRFATNEKLFF.

The rearrangement joins TRBV6-5 to TRBJ2-1. CDR1 and CDR2 (germline): MNHEY, SVGAGI. This CDR3 has 12 residues. The CDR3 loop is CASSYSPNEQFF.

The V call is TRBV29-1, the J call TRBJ2-1. This CDR3 has 13 amino acids. The V gene's germline CDR1 is SQVTM and CDR2 ANQGSEA. The CDR3 loop reads CSVVIGSYNEQFF.

The V and J genes are TRBV27 and TRBJ2-1. CDR1 and CDR2 (germline): MNHEY, SMNVEV (reference sequence). There are 13 residues in the CDR3. The chain's CDR3 is CASSPLGNNEQFF.

CDR3 protein: CASSLYTGGTYEQYF. The chain joins TRBV5-1 to TRBJ2-7; TCRdb's D call, TRBD2, is unchecked because there is no DNA. Germline-derived CDR1 and CDR2 are SGHRS and YFSETQ. This CDR3 has 15 residues.

V is TRBV29-1 and J is TRBJ2-1; TCRdb picks TRBD2, but there is no DNA to check that call. CDR1 SQVTM and CDR2 ANQGSEA come from the germline V gene. This CDR3 contains 17 residues. CDR3 sequence reads: CSVVGLENPRTYNEQFF.

The chain couples TRBV6-5 to TRBJ2-5. The CDR3 has 17 amino acids. The germline CDR1 and CDR2 sequences are MNHEY and SVGAGI. The CDR3 here is CASSYSNQQFLQETQYF.